One TCR beta chain is described in this entry. The table lists this clone with a few counts. No cognate antigen has been identified for it. No clone much larger than this one lies a single base away; base qualities are absent. Whole blood was collected in K2EDTA tubes by collaborating institutions according to the institutions' own protocols. For TCRbeta analysis, collaborators shipped samples in one of three forms: frozen whole blood, isolated PBMCs, or DNA extracted from either of those sample types. TCRbeta CDR3 regions were amplified from genomic DNA using the immunoSEQ Assay, a bias-controlled multiplex PCR. The published analysis was carried out like this. The number of nucleated cells in each sample was estimated from the amplification of reference gene primers within the assay. Sequence reads were collapsed and filtered to measure the absolute abundance of every unique TCRbeta CDR3 rearrangement. For each sample, productive Simpson clonality was calculated as the square root of Simpson's diversity index over productive rearrangements. TCRdb mirrors the immuneACCESS table, restricted to in-frame sequences. Some clones are absent from its copies; in checked studies, under half trace to an unresolved V gene, and the reason for the others is unknown. V and J calls and clone size follow that table, whereas D and trimming were derived from the DNA. A total of around 200,000 clones appear in this sample, around four fifths of them only once. The top ten constitute 15% to 20% of the sample.

This sample stems from a study of blood T cell repertoires in COVID-19 (dated by TCRdb to between 2020 and 2021). In the study overall: Samples covering the acute and convalescent phases of COVID-19 were provided by collaborators in the United States, Italy and Spain. The samples were drawn from the first 160 participants of the ongoing ImmuneRACE study and from over a thousand subjects provided by 6 global collaborators. Where available, HLA class I and class II types were obtained from metadata supplied by the sample provider rather than from assay-based typing. A freely available public database, intended as a resource for researchers studying the immune response to SARS-CoV-2, is where the repertoires were released. Deeply sampled blood TCRbeta repertoires from subjects exposed to, actively infected with, or recovered from COVID-19 were included in the dataset. The sample metadata nearly always contained a de-identified subject ID, COVID-19 status, age in years and sex. The material from the prospective study consisted of cDNA or gDNA derived from T cells, B-cell-depleted T cells, or PBMCs. Results the study describes overall, beyond this receptor: Clinical and demographic metadata were provided uncurated, with the amount varying by source and participant.

The CDR3 runs 11 amino acids, cysteine and phenylalanine included. CDR3 DNA only is kept here, 33 bases in frame from base 1. A distance of 2 bases separates the germline ends of V and J, which lose 4 bases and 4 bases respectively. Input material: peripheral blood. This clonotype originated in a woman over 75 with active or convalescent COVID-19. Recombination linked TRBV12-3 or TRBV12-4 to TRBJ2-1; no D gene call is confident. In nucleotides, the sequence is TGTGCCAGCAGTTCGTACAATGAGCAGTTCTTC. This encodes CASSSYNEQFF.